A selection of T cell receptor beta chains follows, all from one sample in a study of T cells in Graves' hyperthyroidism and ophthalmopathy. TCRdb re-called the multiplex PCR reads with MiXCR, one entry per CDR3 protein. Counted here are approximately 420,000 distinct CDR3 sequences, 15% occurring once; the ten biggest clones make up approximately 29%. Sequencing input: blood. The receptors were sampled from a woman in her 30s with Graves' hyperthyroidism. The CDR3 runs from the conserved cysteine through the conserved F or W. The D gene is left open where the match is weak. Size tells how often a clone was seen (once, few, many) or the class of an expanded clone, and some rows leave it out.

D gene: TRBD1; V gene: TRBV5-1; CDR3 length: 18; J gene: TRBJ1-4; clone size: -; CDR3 protein: CASSITPGGPATNEKLFF; CDR3 DNA: TGCGCCAGCAGCATCACTCCAGGGGGGCCTGCAACTAATGAAAAACTGTTTTTT
D gene: TRBD1; V gene: TRBV27; CDR3 length: 18; J gene: TRBJ1-1; clone size: many; CDR3 protein: CASSLRGPGGTGGRGAFF; CDR3 DNA: TGTGCCAGCAGTTTAAGAGGTCCGGGCGGGACAGGGGGTAGAGGGGCTTTCTTT
D gene: TRBD2; V gene: TRBV28; CDR3 length: 14; J gene: TRBJ2-3; clone size: many; CDR3 protein: CASSFLTSEDTQYF; CDR3 DNA: TGTGCCAGCAGTTTTCTAACTAGCGAGGATACGCAGTATTTT
D gene: -; V gene: TRBV6-1; CDR3 length: 16; J gene: TRBJ1-2; clone size: -; CDR3 protein: CASSGGTAKRGSGYTF; CDR3 DNA: TGTGCCAGCAGTGGGGGGACCGCGAAAAGAGGGTCTGGCTACACCTTC
D gene: TRBD2; V gene: TRBV20-1; CDR3 length: 13; J gene: TRBJ2-7; clone size: -; CDR3 protein: CSAPTSGSYEQYF; CDR3 DNA: TGCAGTGCGCCAACTAGCGGGTCCTACGAGCAGTACTTC
D gene: -; V gene: TRBV9; CDR3 length: 14; J gene: TRBJ2-2; clone size: -; CDR3 protein: CASSQLEPAGELFF; CDR3 DNA: TGTGCCAGCAGTCAACTCGAGCCTGCCGGGGAGCTGTTTTTT
D gene: TRBD1; V gene: TRBV27; CDR3 length: 16; J gene: TRBJ1-6; clone size: -; CDR3 protein: CASSLLPGQYNSPLHF; CDR3 DNA: TGTGCCAGCAGCTTACTACCGGGACAGTATAATTCACCCCTCCACTTT
D gene: -; V gene: TRBV3-1; CDR3 length: 15; J gene: TRBJ1-6; clone size: few; CDR3 protein: CASGEEGRQNSPLHF; CDR3 DNA: TGTGCCAGCGGGGAGGAAGGCAGGCAGAATTCACCCCTCCACTTT
D gene: -; V gene: TRBV20-1; CDR3 length: 15; J gene: TRBJ2-1; clone size: many; CDR3 protein: CSARDPLGAYNEQFF; CDR3 DNA: TGCAGTGCTAGAGATCCCCTCGGGGCCTACAATGAGCAGTTCTTC
D gene: TRBD1; V gene: TRBV28; CDR3 length: 14; J gene: TRBJ2-5; clone size: many; CDR3 protein: CASYGTGGKKTQYF; CDR3 DNA: TGTGCCAGTTACGGGACAGGGGGCAAGAAGACCCAGTACTTC
D gene: -; V gene: TRBV18; CDR3 length: 14; J gene: TRBJ2-5; clone size: many; CDR3 protein: CASSPPSYGETQYF; CDR3 DNA: TGTGCCAGCTCACCCCCTAGTTACGGAGAGACCCAGTACTTC
D gene: -; V gene: TRBV12-3/TRBV12-4; CDR3 length: 13; J gene: TRBJ1-5; clone size: -; CDR3 protein: CASDQWRNQPQHF; CDR3 DNA: TGTGCCAGCGATCAGTGGCGCAATCAGCCCCAGCATTTT
D gene: -; V gene: TRBV10-3; CDR3 length: 14; J gene: TRBJ2-5; clone size: many; CDR3 protein: CAISGSSLQETQYF; CDR3 DNA: TGTGCCATCAGTGGTTCTAGTCTGCAAGAGACCCAGTACTTC
D gene: TRBD1; V gene: TRBV6-1; CDR3 length: 15; J gene: TRBJ1-5; clone size: -; CDR3 protein: CASSEGQGFNQPQHF; CDR3 DNA: TGTGCCAGCAGTGAAGGACAGGGGTTCAATCAGCCCCAGCATTTT
D gene: TRBD2; V gene: TRBV4-1; CDR3 length: 19; J gene: TRBJ2-3; clone size: few; CDR3 protein: CASSQDPHYLAGGRDTQYF; CDR3 DNA: TGCGCCAGCAGCCAAGATCCACACTACTTAGCGGGAGGAAGAGATACGCAGTATTTT
D gene: TRBD1; V gene: TRBV18; CDR3 length: 15; J gene: TRBJ2-1; clone size: few; CDR3 protein: CASTPVGQGGNEQFF; CDR3 DNA: TGTGCCAGCACCCCGGTGGGACAGGGGGGCAATGAGCAGTTCTTC
D gene: TRBD1; V gene: TRBV5-8; CDR3 length: 14; J gene: TRBJ2-7; clone size: -; CDR3 protein: CASTNGDRGSEQYF; CDR3 DNA: TGTGCCAGCACAAACGGGGACAGGGGCTCCGAGCAGTACTTC
D gene: TRBD2; V gene: TRBV30; CDR3 length: 14; J gene: TRBJ2-1; clone size: many; CDR3 protein: CAWSPPSGSVEQFF; CDR3 DNA: TGTGCCTGGAGTCCACCAAGCGGGAGCGTGGAGCAGTTCTTC
D gene: TRBD1; V gene: TRBV5-8; CDR3 length: 16; J gene: TRBJ1-5; clone size: many; CDR3 protein: CASIWGQGASNQPQHF; CDR3 DNA: TGTGCCAGCATTTGGGGACAGGGGGCCAGCAATCAGCCCCAGCATTTT
D gene: TRBD2; V gene: TRBV6-5; CDR3 length: 12; J gene: TRBJ2-7; clone size: few; CDR3 protein: CASSYWEGKQYF; CDR3 DNA: TGTGCCAGCAGTTACTGGGAGGGCAAGCAGTACTTC
D gene: -; V gene: TRBV29-1; CDR3 length: 12; J gene: TRBJ2-3; clone size: many; CDR3 protein: CSVVAITDTQYF; CDR3 DNA: TGCAGCGTTGTAGCCATCACAGATACGCAGTATTTT
D gene: -; V gene: TRBV3-1; CDR3 length: 16; J gene: TRBJ2-6; clone size: -; CDR3 protein: CASRHTGLSGANVLTF; CDR3 DNA: TGTGCCAGCAGGCATACAGGGTTGTCTGGGGCCAACGTCCTGACTTTC
D gene: -; V gene: TRBV4-1; CDR3 length: 14; J gene: TRBJ2-7; clone size: -; CDR3 protein: CASSQEPLPWEQYF; CDR3 DNA: TGCGCCAGCAGCCAAGAACCCCTGCCTTGGGAGCAGTACTTC
D gene: TRBD1; V gene: TRBV4-1; CDR3 length: 17; J gene: TRBJ2-3; clone size: -; CDR3 protein: CASSRRGPQGKVDTQYF; CDR3 DNA: TGCGCCAGCAGCCGCAGGGGGCCGCAAGGGAAAGTAGATACGCAGTATTTT
D gene: -; V gene: TRBV2; CDR3 length: 11; J gene: TRBJ2-7; clone size: many; CDR3 protein: CASSDGYEQYF; CDR3 DNA: TGTGCCAGCAGTGACGGCTACGAGCAGTACTTC
D gene: TRBD2; V gene: TRBV19; CDR3 length: 17; J gene: TRBJ2-2; clone size: few; CDR3 protein: CASITSGRAADTGELFF; CDR3 DNA: TGTGCCAGTATTACGAGCGGGAGGGCCGCAGACACCGGGGAGCTGTTTTTT
D gene: TRBD2; V gene: TRBV12-3/TRBV12-4; CDR3 length: 15; J gene: TRBJ2-1; clone size: many; CDR3 protein: CASSPGLAGINEQFF; CDR3 DNA: TGTGCCAGCAGTCCCGGACTAGCGGGGATAAATGAGCAGTTCTTC
D gene: TRBD1; V gene: TRBV27; CDR3 length: 14; J gene: TRBJ1-2; clone size: few; CDR3 protein: CASRTRTGEFGYTF; CDR3 DNA: TGTGCCAGCAGGACACGGACAGGGGAGTTTGGCTACACCTTC
D gene: -; V gene: TRBV12-3/TRBV12-4; CDR3 length: 13; J gene: TRBJ1-2; clone size: many; CDR3 protein: CASSRDGKYGYTF; CDR3 DNA: TGTGCCAGCAGTAGGGACGGGAAGTATGGCTACACCTTC
D gene: -; V gene: TRBV7-6; CDR3 length: 15; J gene: TRBJ2-3; clone size: few; CDR3 protein: CASSKTRGRTDTQYF; CDR3 DNA: TGTGCCAGCAGCAAAACGCGCGGCCGCACAGATACGCAGTATTTT
D gene: TRBD1; V gene: TRBV20-1; CDR3 length: 14; J gene: TRBJ1-5; clone size: -; CDR3 protein: CSARGGQAHQPQHF; CDR3 DNA: TGCAGTGCTAGAGGAGGACAGGCCCATCAGCCCCAGCATTTT
D gene: -; V gene: TRBV5-1; CDR3 length: 19; J gene: TRBJ1-5; clone size: many; CDR3 protein: CASSLAHRGALYSNQPQHF; CDR3 DNA: TGCGCCAGCAGCTTGGCCCATCGGGGGGCGCTTTATAGCAATCAGCCCCAGCATTTT
D gene: TRBD1; V gene: TRBV20-1; CDR3 length: 16; J gene: TRBJ2-7; clone size: many; CDR3 protein: CSARDGFGQGDYEQYF; CDR3 DNA: TGCAGTGCTAGAGACGGTTTCGGGCAGGGGGACTACGAGCAGTACTTC
D gene: TRBD2; V gene: TRBV5-1; CDR3 length: 19; J gene: TRBJ2-1; clone size: many; CDR3 protein: CASSLVDLAGLAVYNEQFF; CDR3 DNA: TGCGCCAGCAGCTTGGTCGATCTTGCGGGACTAGCGGTCTACAATGAGCAGTTCTTC
D gene: TRBD2; V gene: TRBV20-1; CDR3 length: 12; J gene: TRBJ2-7; clone size: -; CDR3 protein: CRIEREGHEQYF; CDR3 DNA: TGCAGAATCGAGCGGGAGGGTCACGAGCAGTACTTC
D gene: TRBD2; V gene: TRBV24-1; CDR3 length: 18; J gene: TRBJ2-2; clone size: many; CDR3 protein: CATSDLGSSGRGTGELFF; CDR3 DNA: TGTGCCACCAGTGACTTAGGCTCTAGCGGGAGGGGCACCGGGGAGCTGTTTTTT
D gene: -; V gene: TRBV18; CDR3 length: 14; J gene: TRBJ2-1; clone size: many; CDR3 protein: CASSLTVEYNEQFF; CDR3 DNA: TGTGCCAGCTCACTGACAGTCGAATACAATGAGCAGTTCTTC
D gene: -; V gene: TRBV6-1; CDR3 length: 16; J gene: TRBJ2-1; clone size: many; CDR3 protein: CASSLPRGWQQGEQFF; CDR3 DNA: TGTGCCAGCAGTCTCCCTCGGGGTTGGCAGCAGGGTGAGCAGTTCTTC
D gene: -; V gene: TRBV5-1; CDR3 length: 14; J gene: TRBJ2-7; clone size: few; CDR3 protein: CASSETNRAHEQYF; CDR3 DNA: TGCGCCAGCAGCGAGACGAACAGGGCCCACGAGCAGTACTTC
D gene: TRBD1; V gene: TRBV12-3/TRBV12-4; CDR3 length: 13; J gene: TRBJ2-1; clone size: many; CDR3 protein: CATRTGVDNEQFF; CDR3 DNA: TGTGCCACAAGAACAGGGGTCGACAATGAGCAGTTCTTC
D gene: -; V gene: TRBV15; CDR3 length: 15; J gene: TRBJ2-1; clone size: -; CDR3 protein: CATSTGGNSYNEQFF; CDR3 DNA: TGTGCCACCAGCACGGGCGGGAATTCCTACAATGAGCAGTTCTTC
D gene: -; V gene: TRBV6-5; CDR3 length: 19; J gene: TRBJ1-6; clone size: many; CDR3 protein: CASSYREVPQDIHYSPLHF; CDR3 DNA: TGTGCCAGCAGTTACCGAGAAGTCCCCCAGGATATACATTATTCACCCCTCCACTTT
D gene: -; V gene: TRBV20-1; CDR3 length: 14; J gene: TRBJ2-6; clone size: many; CDR3 protein: CSASRGAGANVLTF; CDR3 DNA: TGCAGTGCTAGCCGGGGAGCTGGGGCCAACGTCCTGACTTTC